This passage covers 28 T cell receptor beta chains from one sample sequenced in a study of T cell responses to AZD1222 COVID-19 vaccine. TCRdb keeps only in-frame clones here, not all; method: immunoSEQ multiplex PCR. The table lists around 150,000 clones, roughly nine tenths of them singletons. Sequenced material: peripheral blood, taken 28 days after the second AZD1222 dose. These receptors came from an adult who received the AZD1222 COVID-19 vaccine.

This clone was seen only once. The chain carries TRBV14 and TRBJ2-3; possible D gene TRBD2, 5 bases. Germline CDR1 and CDR2: SGHDN and FVKESK. The CDR3 contains 13 residues. V was shortened by 1 base and J by 8 bases, with 10 bases between the two germline ends. This chain's CDR3 is CASSQAGRGTQYF. The CDR3 DNA is TGTGCCAGCAGCCAAGCTGGTCGGGGTACGCAGTATTTT.

The V gene is TRBV7-3, the J gene TRBJ2-7; D ambiguous. CDR1 is SGHTA, CDR2 FQGTGA, per germline. The CDR3 is 15 amino acids. V was shortened by 5 bases and J by 5 bases, with 19 bases between the two germline ends. The CDR3 DNA reads TGTGCCAGCAGCATCGGATTGGCCATCGTTAACGAGCAGTACTTC. Translated, it gives CASSIGLAIVNEQYF.

This chain joins TRBV28 and TRBJ2-1; TRBD2 matches at 12 bases. V shed 6 bases and J 2 bases; nucleotides not matched to a gene: 2. The CDR3 consists of 15 residues. Per germline, CDR1 MDHEN and CDR2 SYDVKM. The CDR3 sequence is CASRLAGGPYNEQFF. CDR3 in DNA: TGTGCCAGCAGACTAGCGGGAGGACCCTACAATGAGCAGTTCTTC.

This sequence joins TRBV21-1 and TRBJ1-5. TRBV21-1 is termed a pseudogene. This CDR3 region has 15 residues. The CDR3 coding sequence is TGTGCCAGACTGATGGGCCGACCGCATGCGGGACCTCAGCATTTT. Amino acids: CARLMGRPHAGPQHF.

The chain employs TRBV5-1 and TRBJ1-6; no clear D gene. V was trimmed by 5 bases and J by 8 bases, leaving 14 bases between them. This CDR3 is 14 amino acids long. Per germline, CDR1 SGHRS and CDR2 YFSETQ. The CDR3, as DNA: TGCGCCAGCAGTCGGATGGGGAGCGATTCACCCCTCCACTTT. It is translated as CASSRMGSDSPLHF.

The chain is built from TRBV9 and TRBJ2-3; 8 bases are a match to TRBD1. Germline trimming cut 2 bases from V and 2 bases from J; bases unmatched to any gene: 7. The CDR3 covers 16 residues. Germline V CDR1 and CDR2: SGDLS, YYNGEE. The CDR3, as DNA: TGTGCCAGCAGCGTGGGCAGGGGGCAGAACACAGATACGCAGTATTTT. Translated, it gives CASSVGRGQNTDTQYF.

The chain couples TRBV5-8 to TRBJ1-2; D might be TRBD1 (5 bases). Germline V lookup: CDR1 SGHTS, CDR2 YDEGEE. The CDR3 spans 13 residues. The V end lost 2 bases, the J end lost 2 bases, and 7 bases lay between the germline ends. CDR3 sequence: CASSFDRNYGYTF. CDR3 DNA sequence: TGTGCCAGCAGCTTCGACAGAAACTATGGCTACACCTTC.

CDR3 residues: CASSTRTSGRGDTQYF. The CDR3 region has the DNA TGTGCCAGTAGTACGCGGACTAGCGGGAGGGGAGATACGCAGTATTTT. The V gene is TRBV19, the J gene TRBJ2-3, with TRBD2 matching 15 bases. The length of the CDR3 is 16 residues. Germline lookup yields CDR1 LNHDA and CDR2 SQIVND (reference sequence). The J segment lost 5 bases and the V segment lost 4 bases, leaving 4 bases of the junction unmatched.

For the CDR3, the DNA is TGTGCCAGCAGCCCACAGAATGAAAAACTGTTTTTT. Translated, it gives CASSPQNEKLFF. The V call is TRBV7-9, the J call TRBJ1-4; the D is unclear. The germline V gene has CDR1 SEHNR and CDR2 FQNEAQ (reference sequence). The CDR3 is 12 amino acids. V gave up 5 bases and J gave up 5 bases, with 6 bases separating them. Full variable domain (rest looked up from reference TRBV7-9 and TRBJ1-4): DTGVSQNPRHKITKRGQNVTFRCDPISEHNRLYWYRQTLGQGPEFLTYFQNEAQLEKSRLLSDRFSAERPKGSFSTLEIQRTEQGDSAMYLCASSPQNEKLFFGSGTQLSVL.

The rearrangement links TRBV2 to TRBJ2-7; the D gene is possibly TRBD2 (5 bases). This CDR3 contains 12 residues. V shed 10 bases and J shed 2 bases, with 12 bases lying between them. Germline V gives CDR1 SNHLY, CDR2 FYNNEI. The CDR3 DNA sequence: TGTGCCATAGGACTGCGAACCTACGAGCAGTACTTC. Its protein product is CAIGLRTYEQYF.

The chain recombines TRBV4-1 with TRBJ1-6, with D possibly TRBD1 on 5 matching bases. Germline-derived CDR1 and CDR2 are MGHRA and YSYEKL. The CDR3 has 18 amino acids. Between the trimmed V and J ends, which lost 0 bases and 0 bases, there was a span of 12 bases. The CDR3 DNA is TGCGCCAGCAGCCAAGATCCAGGGTTAAGCTCCTATAATTCACCCCTCCACTTT. This gives the protein CASSQDPGLSSYNSPLHF.

CDR3 bases: TGTGCCAGCAGCTTGGACCCTACAGCGGGCGGAAACACCATATATTTT. It encodes CASSLDPTAGGNTIYF. The chain employs TRBV5-6 and TRBJ1-3; no firm D call. Germline CDR1 reads SGHDT; CDR2 reads YYEEEE. V dropped 0 bases and J dropped 4 bases, with 14 bases sitting between them. The length of the CDR3 is 16 residues.

This clone was counted a single time. This chain joins TRBV28 and TRBJ1-6; D not resolved. V lost 6 bases and J 2 bases, leaving 2 bases between the germline ends. The CDR3 has 12 amino acids. Germline CDR1 reads MDHEN; CDR2 reads SYDVKM. DNA for the CDR3: TGTGCCAGCAGAACCTATAATTCACCCCTCCACTTT. Protein: CASRTYNSPLHF. The full variable domain, with the rest looked up from reference TRBV28 and TRBJ1-6, is DVKVTQSSRYLVKRTGEKVFLECVQDMDHENMFWYRQDPGLGLRLIYFSYDVKMKEKGDIPEGYSVSREKKERFSLILESASTNQTSMYLCASRTYNSPLHFGNGTRLTVT.

CDR3 amino acids: CASRGGQGSSYNEQFF. The CDR3 DNA is TGTGCCAGCAGGGGGGGACAGGGCAGCTCCTACAATGAGCAGTTCTTC. This sequence joins TRBV2 and TRBJ2-1; TRBD1 matches 9 bases. The CDR3 is 16 residues long. With V trimmed by 6 bases and J by 0 bases, 6 bases remained unmatched. CDR1 SNHLY and CDR2 FYNNEI come from the germline V gene.

The rearrangement joins TRBV29-1 to TRBJ1-5; 7 positions match TRBD1. Trimming cost V 2 bases and J 6 bases; bases outside gene matches: 4. Germline V lookup: CDR1 SQVTM, CDR2 ANQGSEA. The CDR3 totals 13 residues. CDR3 loop: CSVEWDRGQPQHF. The CDR3 coding sequence is TGCAGCGTTGAATGGGACAGAGGTCAGCCCCAGCATTTT.

The chain carries TRBV9 and TRBJ2-1; D gene unclear. This CDR3 comprises 15 residues. V shed 0 bases and J shed 4 bases, with 11 bases lying between them. CDR1 is SGDLS and CDR2 is YYNGEE in the germline V gene. CDR3: CASSVETDSYNEQFF. The CDR3 DNA is TGTGCCAGCAGCGTAGAAACAGATTCTTACAATGAGCAGTTCTTC. Complete variable domain (other parts from reference TRBV9 and TRBJ2-1): DSGVTQTPKHLITATGQRVTLRCSPRSGDLSVYWYQQSLDQGLQFLIQYYNGEERAKGNILERFSAQQFPDLHSELNLSSLELGDSALYFCASSVETDSYNEQFFGPGTRLTVL.

The CDR3 region is CASSSGRGDYGYTF. The CDR3 coding sequence is TGTGCCAGTAGTAGTGGCAGGGGTGACTATGGCTACACCTTC. J is TRBJ1-2 and V is TRBV19; D might be TRBD1 (6 bases). The V gene lost 4 bases and the J gene lost 3 bases, with 12 bases spanning the gap. The length of the CDR3 is 14 residues. The germline V gene has CDR1 LNHDA and CDR2 SQIVND (reference sequence).

V and J are TRBV10-3 and TRBJ1-2; D is possibly TRBD1 (5 bases). V shed 7 bases and J shed 4 bases, with 16 bases lying between them. Germline lookup yields CDR1 ENHRY and CDR2 SYGVKD. The length of the CDR3 is 14 residues. This CDR3 reads CAIKAGPRAYGYTF. Here the CDR3 DNA reads TGTGCCATCAAGGCAGGGCCCAGGGCCTATGGCTACACCTTC.

The chain employs TRBV6-5 and TRBJ2-2, with 8 nucleotides matching TRBD1. CDR3 length: 15 amino acids. Germline V gene lookup returns CDR1 MNHEY and CDR2 SVGAGI. V was clipped by 0 bases and J by 5 bases; unmatched bases: 2. The CDR3 loop is CASSYSTGGTGELFF. In nucleotides, the CDR3 is TGTGCCAGCAGTTACTCAACAGGGGGGACCGGGGAGCTGTTTTTT.

The V and J genes are TRBV11-3 and TRBJ2-4; TRBD1 matches at 8 bases. The CDR3 contains 14 residues. CDR1 and CDR2 (germline): SGHNT, YENEEA. Here the CDR3 reads CAGGSGQGQNIQYF. CDR3 in DNA: TGTGCTGGAGGTAGTGGACAGGGACAAAACATTCAGTACTTC.

The chain links TRBV4-3 to TRBJ1-2, with 8 bases that match TRBD1. This CDR3 spans 14 amino acids. V lost 2 bases to trimming and J lost 4 bases; unmatched junction nucleotides: 3. CDR1 and CDR2 (germline): LGHNA, YSLEER. The DNA for the CDR3 is TGCGCCAGCAGCCAAACAGGGGGGGCCTATGGCTACACCTTC. Residues: CASSQTGGAYGYTF.

The chain carries TRBV27 and TRBJ1-2; 10 nucleotides line up with TRBD1. The ends lost 8 bases at V and 2 bases at J; junction bases unmatched: 8. The CDR3 extends over 15 amino acids. CDR1 and CDR2 (germline): MNHEY, SMNVEV (reference sequence). CDR3 in DNA: TGTGCCAGCCGAACTGCGACAGGGGGCAACTATGGCTACACCTTC. It codes for CASRTATGGNYGYTF.

This chain uses TRBV28 with TRBJ1-1; D is unclear. Germline V gene data show CDR1 as MDHEN and CDR2 as SYDVKM. V lost 6 bases and J 1 base, leaving 6 bases between the germline ends. The CDR3 totals 12 residues. For the CDR3, the DNA is TGTGCCAGCAGCTCGGCGAACACTGAAGCTTTCTTT. Translated, it gives CASSSANTEAFF.

J is TRBJ1-4 and V is TRBV4-1; TRBD1 aligns across 7 bases. There are 17 residues in the CDR3. V shed 5 bases and J 8 bases; nucleotides not matched to a gene: 17. Per the germline V gene, CDR1 is MGHRA and CDR2 is YSYEKL. CDR3 sequence reads: CASSEARGEVRREKLFF. The CDR3 DNA reads TGCGCCAGCAGCGAGGCCAGGGGGGAAGTAAGACGAGAAAAACTGTTTTTT.

V and J are TRBV5-1 and TRBJ1-3, with D possibly matching TRBD1 (6 bases). The CDR3 sequence is 16 residues long. The germline V and J ends were trimmed by 0 bases and 0 bases, with 10 bases remaining between them. CDR1 is SGHRS and CDR2 is YFSETQ in the germline V gene. The CDR3 is CASSLGGGLSGNTIYF. The CDR3 bases are TGCGCCAGCAGCTTGGGAGGGGGTCTCTCTGGAAACACCATATATTTT.

The rearrangement joins TRBV30 to TRBJ2-1; 10 bases line up with TRBD2. CDR1 is GTSNPN, CDR2 SVGIG, per germline (reference sequence). V gave up 5 bases and J gave up 7 bases; unmatched junction bases: 8. This CDR3 region has 14 residues. The CDR3 region is CAWGRGLADNEQFF. DNA for the CDR3: TGTGCCTGGGGGCGTGGACTAGCGGATAATGAGCAGTTCTTC.

The V gene is TRBV4-2, the J gene TRBJ2-1; TRBD2 matches at 12 bases. Germline assignment: CDR1 LGHNA and CDR2 YNFKEQ. The CDR3 loop spans 15 amino acids. With V trimmed by 4 bases and J by 6 bases, 4 bases remained unmatched. The CDR3 loop reads CASSLPGLAGNEQFF. The CDR3 DNA follows: TGTGCCAGCAGCCTCCCGGGACTAGCGGGCAATGAGCAGTTCTTC.

The gene calls are TRBV7-8 and TRBJ2-7; possibly TRBD1 or TRBD2 for D (7 bases each). Deletions cut 2 bases from V and 1 base from J, with 21 bases between. Germline CDR1 is SGHVS and CDR2 is FQNEAQ. The CDR3 length is 18 residues. The CDR3 loop is CASSLRWEGAYGSYEQYF. CDR3 bases: TGTGCCAGCAGCTTAAGGTGGGAGGGGGCGTACGGGTCCTACGAGCAGTACTTC.